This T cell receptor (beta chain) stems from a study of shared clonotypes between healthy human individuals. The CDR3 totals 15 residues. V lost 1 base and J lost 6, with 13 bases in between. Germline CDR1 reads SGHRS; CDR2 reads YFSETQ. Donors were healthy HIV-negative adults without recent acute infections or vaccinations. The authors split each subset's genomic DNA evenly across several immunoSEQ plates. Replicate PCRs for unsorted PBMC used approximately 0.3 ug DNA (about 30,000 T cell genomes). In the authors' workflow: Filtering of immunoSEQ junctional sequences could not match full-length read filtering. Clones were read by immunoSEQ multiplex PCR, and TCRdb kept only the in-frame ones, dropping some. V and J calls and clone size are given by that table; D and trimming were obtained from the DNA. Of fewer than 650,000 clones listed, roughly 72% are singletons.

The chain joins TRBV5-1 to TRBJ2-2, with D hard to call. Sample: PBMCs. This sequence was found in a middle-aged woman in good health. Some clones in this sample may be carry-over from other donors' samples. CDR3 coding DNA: TGCGCCAGCAGCTTGACTATGGCCTGGGCCGGGGAGCTGTTTTTT. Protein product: CASSLTMAWAGELFF.